This T cell receptor beta chain was sequenced in a study of beta chain features in type 1 diabetes. A word on this clone: The antigen remains unidentified.

Investigators reverse transcribed all isolated RNA, so they sequenced expressed TCRB transcripts. Sequenced by immunoSEQ multiplex PCR; TCRdb stores in-frame clones only, minus some. The data contain roughly 340,000 clones, approximately 12% of them singletons. Study results and limitations: Moderate yet significant TCRB CDR3 shortening was seen in Type 1 diabetes patients in all four CD4+ subsets. The naive, central memory and Treg TCRB repertoires of patients appeared to be more similar to one another than those of healthy donors.

Donors underwent one heparinised blood draw, around 120 mL on average. By way of CD45RO/CCR7/CD25/CD127/CD95/CD27, the CD4+ regulatory, stem cell-like memory, central memory and naive cells were sorted. All of the sorted populations showed purity greater than 95%. V was shortened by 8 bases and J by 0 bases, with 16 bases between the two germline ends. CDR1 is ENHRY and CDR2 is SYGVKD in the germline V gene. There are 15 residues in the CDR3. The specimen sequenced was naive CD4+ T cells from blood. This receptor was taken from a woman under 30 with type 1 diabetes. V usage is TRBV10-3 and J usage is TRBJ1-1, with a weak D call TRBD1 (5 bases). The chain's CDR3 is CAIGAGFLLNTEAFF. The CDR3 nucleotides are TGTGCCATCGGGGCGGGATTCCTCTTGAACACTGAAGCTTTCTTT.